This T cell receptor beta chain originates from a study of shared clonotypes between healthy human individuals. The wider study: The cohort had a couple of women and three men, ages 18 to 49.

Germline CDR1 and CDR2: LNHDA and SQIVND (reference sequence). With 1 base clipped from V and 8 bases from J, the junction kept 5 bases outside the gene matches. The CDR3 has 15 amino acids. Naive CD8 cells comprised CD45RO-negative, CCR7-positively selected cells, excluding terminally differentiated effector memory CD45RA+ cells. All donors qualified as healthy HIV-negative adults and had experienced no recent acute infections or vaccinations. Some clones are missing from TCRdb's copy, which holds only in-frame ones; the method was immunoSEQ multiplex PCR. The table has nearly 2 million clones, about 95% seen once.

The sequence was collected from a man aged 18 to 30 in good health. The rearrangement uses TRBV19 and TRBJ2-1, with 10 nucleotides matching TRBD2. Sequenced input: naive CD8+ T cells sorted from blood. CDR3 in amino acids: CASSIGLAGFDEQFF. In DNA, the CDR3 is TGTGCCAGTAGTATAGGACTAGCGGGCTTCGATGAGCAGTTCTTC.